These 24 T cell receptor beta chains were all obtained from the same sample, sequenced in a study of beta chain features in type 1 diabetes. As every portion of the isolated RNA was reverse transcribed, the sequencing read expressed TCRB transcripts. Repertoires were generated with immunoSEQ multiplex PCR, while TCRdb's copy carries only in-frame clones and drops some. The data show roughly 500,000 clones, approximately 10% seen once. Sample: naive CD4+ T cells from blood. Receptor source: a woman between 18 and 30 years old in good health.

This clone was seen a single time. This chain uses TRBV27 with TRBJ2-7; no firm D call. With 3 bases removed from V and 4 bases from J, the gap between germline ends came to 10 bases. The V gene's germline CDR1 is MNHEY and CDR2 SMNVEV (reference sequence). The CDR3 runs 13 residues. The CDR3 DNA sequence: TGTGCCAGCAGTTTCGATACAAGATACGAGCAGTACTTC. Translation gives CASSFDTRYEQYF.

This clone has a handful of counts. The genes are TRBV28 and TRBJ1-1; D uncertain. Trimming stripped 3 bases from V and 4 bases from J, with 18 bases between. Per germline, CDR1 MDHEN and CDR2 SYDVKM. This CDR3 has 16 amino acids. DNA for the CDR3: TGTGCCAGCAGTTTGGGAGGAGAAGGGTTGAGCACTGAAGCTTTCTTT. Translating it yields CASSLGGEGLSTEAFF.

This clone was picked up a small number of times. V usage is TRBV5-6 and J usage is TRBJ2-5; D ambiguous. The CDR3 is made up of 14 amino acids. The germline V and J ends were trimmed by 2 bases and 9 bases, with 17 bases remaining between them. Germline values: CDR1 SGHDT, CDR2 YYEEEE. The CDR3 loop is CASSFLARRGAQYF. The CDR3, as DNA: TGTGCCAGCAGCTTCTTGGCTCGGCGTGGGGCCCAGTACTTC.

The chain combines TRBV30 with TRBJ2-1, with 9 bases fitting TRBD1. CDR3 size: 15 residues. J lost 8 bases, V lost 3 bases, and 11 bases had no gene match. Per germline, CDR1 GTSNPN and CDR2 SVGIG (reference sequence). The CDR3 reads CAWSFGQGMGDEQFF. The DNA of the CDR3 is TGTGCCTGGAGCTTCGGACAGGGGATGGGGGATGAGCAGTTCTTC.

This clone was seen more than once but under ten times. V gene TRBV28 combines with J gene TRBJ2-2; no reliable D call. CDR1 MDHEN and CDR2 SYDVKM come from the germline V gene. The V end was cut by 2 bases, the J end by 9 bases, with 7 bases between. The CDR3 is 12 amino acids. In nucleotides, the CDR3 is TGTGCCAGCAGTTTAAGGTTCAGGGAGCTGTTTTTT. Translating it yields CASSLRFRELFF.

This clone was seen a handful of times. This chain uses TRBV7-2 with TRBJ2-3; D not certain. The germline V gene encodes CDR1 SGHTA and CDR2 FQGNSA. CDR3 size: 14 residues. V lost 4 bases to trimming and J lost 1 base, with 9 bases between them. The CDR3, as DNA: TGTGCCAGCAGCTCTAGTGTGGGCACAGATACGCAGTATTTT. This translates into CASSSSVGTDTQYF.

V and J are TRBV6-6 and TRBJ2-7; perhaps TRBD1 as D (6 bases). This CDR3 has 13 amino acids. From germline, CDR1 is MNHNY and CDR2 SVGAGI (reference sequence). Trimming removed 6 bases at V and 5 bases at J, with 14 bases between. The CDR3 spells CASRNRVLNEQYF. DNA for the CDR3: TGTGCCAGCAGGAACAGGGTATTGAACGAGCAGTACTTC.

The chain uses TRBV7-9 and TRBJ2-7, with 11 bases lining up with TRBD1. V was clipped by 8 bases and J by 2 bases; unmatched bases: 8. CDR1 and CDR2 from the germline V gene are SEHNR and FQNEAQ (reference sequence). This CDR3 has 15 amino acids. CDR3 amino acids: CASAKPGQGAYEQYF. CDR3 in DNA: TGTGCCAGCGCCAAACCGGGACAGGGGGCCTACGAGCAGTACTTC. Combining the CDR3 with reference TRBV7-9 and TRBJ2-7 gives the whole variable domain DTGVSQNPRHKITKRGQNVTFRCDPISEHNRLYWYRQTLGQGPEFLTYFQNEAQLEKSRLLSDRFSAERPKGSFSTLEIQRTEQGDSAMYLCASAKPGQGAYEQYFGPGTRLTVT.

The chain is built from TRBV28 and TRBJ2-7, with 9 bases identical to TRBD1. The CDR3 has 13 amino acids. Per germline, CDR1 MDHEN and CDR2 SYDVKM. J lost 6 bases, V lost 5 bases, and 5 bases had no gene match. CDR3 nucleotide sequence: TGTGCCAGCAGTGTACAGGGGGCTCGCGAGCAGTACGTC. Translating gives CASSVQGAREQYV.

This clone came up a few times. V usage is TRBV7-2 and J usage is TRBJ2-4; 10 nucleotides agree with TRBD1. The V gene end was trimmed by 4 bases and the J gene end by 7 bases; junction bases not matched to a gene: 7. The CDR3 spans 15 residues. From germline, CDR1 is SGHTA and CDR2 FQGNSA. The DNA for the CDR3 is TGTGCCAGCAGCTCGCGACAGGGGGCTCTGAACATTCAGTACTTC. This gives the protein CASSSRQGALNIQYF.

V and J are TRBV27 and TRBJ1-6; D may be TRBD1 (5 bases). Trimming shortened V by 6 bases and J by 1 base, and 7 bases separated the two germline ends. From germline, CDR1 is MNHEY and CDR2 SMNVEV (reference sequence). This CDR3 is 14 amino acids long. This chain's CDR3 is CASRGVSYNSPLHF. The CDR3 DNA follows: TGTGCCAGCAGGGGGGTTTCCTATAATTCACCCCTCCACTTT.

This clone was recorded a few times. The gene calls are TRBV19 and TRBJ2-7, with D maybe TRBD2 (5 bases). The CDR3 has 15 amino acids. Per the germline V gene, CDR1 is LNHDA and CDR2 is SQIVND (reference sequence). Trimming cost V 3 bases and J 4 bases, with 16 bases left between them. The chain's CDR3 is CASSISPRGLYEQYF. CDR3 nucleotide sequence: TGTGCCAGTAGTATCAGTCCAAGAGGGCTTTACGAGCAGTACTTC.

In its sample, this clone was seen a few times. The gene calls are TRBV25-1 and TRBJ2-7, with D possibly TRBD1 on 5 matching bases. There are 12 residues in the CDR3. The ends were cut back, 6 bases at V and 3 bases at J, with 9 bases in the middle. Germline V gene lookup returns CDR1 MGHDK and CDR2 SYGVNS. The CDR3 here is CASRDSHYEQYF. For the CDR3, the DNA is TGTGCCAGCAGAGACAGTCACTACGAGCAGTACTTC.

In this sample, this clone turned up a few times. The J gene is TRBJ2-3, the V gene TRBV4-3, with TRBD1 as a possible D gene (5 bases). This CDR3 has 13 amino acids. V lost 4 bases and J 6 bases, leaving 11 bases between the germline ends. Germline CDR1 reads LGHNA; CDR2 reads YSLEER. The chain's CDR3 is CASSPSRADTQYF. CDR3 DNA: TGCGCCAGCAGCCCCTCCAGGGCCGATACGCAGTATTTT.

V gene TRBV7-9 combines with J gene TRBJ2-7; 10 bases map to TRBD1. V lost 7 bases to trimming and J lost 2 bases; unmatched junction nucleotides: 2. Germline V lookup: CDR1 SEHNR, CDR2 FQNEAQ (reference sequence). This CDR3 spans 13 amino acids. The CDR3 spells CASMGQGTYEQYF. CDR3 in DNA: TGTGCCAGCATGGGACAGGGGACCTACGAGCAGTACTTC.

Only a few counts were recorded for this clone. The CDR3 DNA sequence: TGCAGTGCCCAGGGGTACAATGAGCAGTTCTTC. It yields the protein CSAQGYNEQFF. The V and J genes are TRBV20-1 and TRBJ2-1; D possibly corresponds to TRBD1 (6 bases). The V gene lost 6 bases and the J gene lost 4 bases, with 7 bases spanning the gap. Germline CDR1 is DFQATT and CDR2 is SNEGSKA (reference sequence). This CDR3 has 11 amino acids.

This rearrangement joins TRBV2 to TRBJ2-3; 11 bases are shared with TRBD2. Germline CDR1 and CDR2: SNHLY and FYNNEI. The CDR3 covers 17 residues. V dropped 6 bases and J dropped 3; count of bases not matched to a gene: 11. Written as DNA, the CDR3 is TGTGCCAGCAGCCGACCCGAGACTAGCGGGACGACAGATACGCAGTATTTT. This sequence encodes CASSRPETSGTTDTQYF.

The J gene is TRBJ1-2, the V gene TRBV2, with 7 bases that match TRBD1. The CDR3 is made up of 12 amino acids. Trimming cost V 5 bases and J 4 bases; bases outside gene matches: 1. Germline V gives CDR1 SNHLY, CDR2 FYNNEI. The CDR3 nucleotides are TGTGCCAGCAGTCGGGACAGCTATGGCTACACCTTC. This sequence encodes CASSRDSYGYTF.

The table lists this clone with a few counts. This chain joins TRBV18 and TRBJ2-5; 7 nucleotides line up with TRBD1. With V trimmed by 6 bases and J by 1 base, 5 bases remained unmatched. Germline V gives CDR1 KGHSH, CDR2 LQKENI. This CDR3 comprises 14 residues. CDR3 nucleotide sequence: TGTGCCAGCTCCCCCCGGGACAGCCAAGAGACCCAGTACTTC. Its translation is CASSPRDSQETQYF.

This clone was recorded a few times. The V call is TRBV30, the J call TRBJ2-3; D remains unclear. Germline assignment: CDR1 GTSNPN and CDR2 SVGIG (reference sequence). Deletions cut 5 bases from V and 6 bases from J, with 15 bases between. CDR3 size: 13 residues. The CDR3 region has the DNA TGTGCCTGGGCCACCGGACCCGGCGATACGCAGTATTTT. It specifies CAWATGPGDTQYF.

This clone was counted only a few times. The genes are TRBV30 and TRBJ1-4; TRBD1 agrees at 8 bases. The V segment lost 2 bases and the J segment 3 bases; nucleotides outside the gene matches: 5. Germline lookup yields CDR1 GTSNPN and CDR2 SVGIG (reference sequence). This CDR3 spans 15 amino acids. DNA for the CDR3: TGTGCCTGGAGTCGACAGGGGTCGGCTAATGAAAAACTGTTTTTT. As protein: CAWSRQGSANEKLFF.

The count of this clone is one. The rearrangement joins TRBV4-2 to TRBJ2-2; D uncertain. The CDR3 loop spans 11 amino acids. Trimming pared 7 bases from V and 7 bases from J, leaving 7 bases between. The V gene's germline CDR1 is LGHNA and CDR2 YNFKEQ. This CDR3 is CASTYNGELFF. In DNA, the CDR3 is TGTGCCAGCACCTATAACGGGGAGCTGTTTTTT.

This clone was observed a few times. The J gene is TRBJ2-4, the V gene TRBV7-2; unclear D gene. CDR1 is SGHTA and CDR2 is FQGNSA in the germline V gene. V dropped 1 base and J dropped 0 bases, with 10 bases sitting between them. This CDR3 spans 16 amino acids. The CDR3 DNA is TGTGCCAGCAGCTTAGAGGGTGGTCTAGCCAAAAACATTCAGTACTTC. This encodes CASSLEGGLAKNIQYF.

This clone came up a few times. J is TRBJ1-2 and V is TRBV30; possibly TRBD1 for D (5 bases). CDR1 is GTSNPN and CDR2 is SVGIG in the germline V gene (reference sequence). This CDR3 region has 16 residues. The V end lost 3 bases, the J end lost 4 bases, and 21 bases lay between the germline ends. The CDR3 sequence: CAWRDPISRDGYGYTF. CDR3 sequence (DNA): TGTGCCTGGAGGGATCCTATCAGCAGGGATGGCTATGGCTACACCTTC.